What follows are 23 T cell receptor beta chains derived from one specimen sequenced in a study of CD8+ T cells in alopecia areata. Treatment defined: oral pan-JAK inhibitor, 5-10 mg twice daily. Isolated RNA was reverse transcribed into cDNA used as the sequencing template. Assay: immunoSEQ multiplex PCR; the TCRdb copy retains only in-frame clones and omits some. The sample includes 190,000 or so clones, 55% to 70% of them seen just once. Sequences were derived from CD4+ T cells sorted from blood, sampled at week 4, from a patient treated with tofacitinib. These receptors all come from a human donor with alopecia areata.

V is TRBV29-1 and J is TRBJ2-7, with TRBD1 identical over 10 bases. After removal of 6 bases from V and 4 bases from J, the junction contained 6 bases not matched to a gene. Germline CDR1 and CDR2: SQVTM and ANQGSEA. The CDR3 has 13 residues. CDR3 DNA: TGCAGCGTGGGACAGGGGATCGGGTACGAGCAGTACTTC. It is translated as CSVGQGIGYEQYF.

In its sample, this clone was seen a few times. The chain uses TRBV7-2 and TRBJ1-3, with 8 positions matching TRBD1. J gave up 1 base and V 2 bases, and 1 base lay outside the gene matches. CDR1 is SGHTA, CDR2 FQGNSA, per germline. This CDR3 region has 15 residues. CDR3 residues: CASSLTGGSGNTIYF. The DNA of the CDR3 is TGTGCCAGCAGCTTAACAGGGGGGTCTGGAAACACCATATATTTT.

The gene calls are TRBV5-6 and TRBJ2-5; 8 bases agree with TRBD2. With V trimmed by 4 bases and J by 2 bases, 10 bases remained unmatched. The CDR3 contains 16 residues. The germline CDR1 and CDR2 sequences are SGHDT and YYEEEE. CDR3 sequence: CASSHSGGHQQETQYF. DNA of the CDR3: TGTGCCAGCAGCCACTCGGGGGGGCACCAACAAGAGACCCAGTACTTC.

The V and J genes are TRBV19 and TRBJ1-1, with unresolved D. V shed 3 bases and J shed 1 base, with 12 bases lying between them. CDR3 length: 15 amino acids. CDR1 LNHDA and CDR2 SQIVND come from the germline V gene (reference sequence). CDR3 sequence (DNA): TGTGCCAGTAGTATCCACCCGGGCAGGAACACTGAAGCTTTCTTT. Its protein is CASSIHPGRNTEAFF.

The chain employs TRBV7-2 and TRBJ2-3, with TRBD2 as a possible D gene (6 bases). The CDR3 contains 16 residues. Germline values: CDR1 SGHTA, CDR2 FQGNSA. Between the trimmed V and J ends, which lost 5 bases and 4 bases, there was a span of 19 bases. In DNA form, the CDR3 reads TGTGCCAGCAGCACTCATATCACGGGGGAAGCAGATACGCAGTATTTT. This codes for CASSTHITGEADTQYF.

The chain carries TRBV29-1 and TRBJ2-5; perhaps TRBD1 as D (6 bases). The germline V gene encodes CDR1 SQVTM and CDR2 ANQGSEA. Trimming took off 4 bases at V and 5 bases at J, with 14 bases between the two ends. The CDR3 runs 13 residues. The CDR3 DNA is TGCAGCGTTGGTCAGGGGAATGGGGAGACCCAGTACTTC. It yields the protein CSVGQGNGETQYF.

The rearrangement joins TRBV5-1 to TRBJ2-7; 10 bases line up with TRBD1. Germline trimming cut 5 bases from V and 6 bases from J; bases unmatched to any gene: 17. CDR1 is SGHRS, CDR2 YFSETQ, per germline. There are 17 residues in the CDR3. In nucleotides, the CDR3 is TGCGCCAGCAGAAGAGGTGGGACTCGACAGGGGGCAAGCGAGCAGTACTTC. The encoded protein is CASRRGGTRQGASEQYF. Using reference TRBV5-1 and TRBJ2-7 for the parts outside the CDR3, the full variable domain is KAGVTQTPRYLIKTRGQQVTLSCSPISGHRSVSWYQQTPGQGLQFLFEYFSETQRNKGNFPGRFSGRQFSNSRSEMNVSTLELGDSALYLCASRRGGTRQGASEQYFGPGTRLTVT.

The chain has TRBV5-1 and TRBJ2-7; D is undetermined. Germline values: CDR1 SGHRS, CDR2 YFSETQ. The length of the CDR3 is 15 residues. The V end lost 0 bases, the J end lost 0 bases, and 10 bases lay between the germline ends. CDR3 nucleotides: TGCGCCAGCAGCTTGGGGATGGTTTACTCCTACGAGCAGTACTTC. This translates into CASSLGMVYSYEQYF.

This chain links TRBV7-8 with TRBJ2-5, with 8 bases fitting TRBD1. From germline, CDR1 is SGHVS and CDR2 FQNEAQ. Germline trimming cut 5 bases from V and 2 bases from J; bases unmatched to any gene: 4. The CDR3 length is 14 residues. CDR3 coding DNA: TGTGCCAGCAGCCTGGGGACAGGACAAGAGACCCAGTACTTC. It is translated as CASSLGTGQETQYF.

In its sample, this clone was seen a few times. The chain has TRBV5-6 and TRBJ2-2; D not certain. Looked up from germline, CDR1 is SGHDT and CDR2 is YYEEEE. The CDR3 covers 13 residues. The germline V and J ends were trimmed by 2 bases and 6 bases, with 8 bases remaining between them. The CDR3: CASSFGNAGELFF. The CDR3 nucleotides read TGTGCCAGCAGCTTCGGTAATGCCGGGGAGCTGTTTTTT.

The sample holds a few counts of this clone. The chain links TRBV29-1 to TRBJ2-3; 7 nucleotides agree with TRBD1. Germline trimming cut 3 bases from V and 3 bases from J; bases unmatched to any gene: 6. Germline lookup yields CDR1 SQVTM and CDR2 ANQGSEA. The CDR3 has 14 residues. The CDR3 region is CSVDETGWTDTQYF. CDR3 nucleotides: TGCAGCGTTGATGAGACAGGGTGGACAGATACGCAGTATTTT.

The chain recombines TRBV29-1 with TRBJ1-1, with unresolved D. Germline-derived CDR1 and CDR2 are SQVTM and ANQGSEA. V was pared by 3 bases and J by 0 bases, with 8 bases between. The CDR3 is made up of 13 amino acids. The CDR3 protein is CSVDMGMNTEAFF. DNA for the CDR3: TGCAGCGTTGATATGGGGATGAACACTGAAGCTTTCTTT. The full variable domain, in which reference TRBV29-1 and TRBJ1-1 provide the parts outside the CDR3, is SAVISQKPSRDICQRGTSLTIQCQVDSQVTMMFWYRQQPGQSLTLIATANQGSEATYESGFVIDKFPISRPNLTFSTLTVSNMSPEDSSIYLCSVDMGMNTEAFFGQGTRLTVV.

The chain is built from TRBV19 and TRBJ2-5; D might be TRBD1 (5 bases). The CDR3 consists of 14 residues. V dropped 3 bases and J dropped 4 bases, with 12 bases sitting between them. Germline V lookup: CDR1 LNHDA, CDR2 SQIVND (reference sequence). This CDR3 is CASSIGPQGETQYF. DNA for the CDR3: TGTGCCAGTAGTATTGGGCCCCAGGGAGAGACCCAGTACTTC. Full variable domain (remainder filled in from reference TRBV19 and TRBJ2-5): DGGITQSPKYLFRKEGQNVTLSCEQNLNHDAMYWYRQDPGQGLRLIYYSQIVNDFQKGDIAEGYSVSREKKESFPLTVTSAQKNPTAFYLCASSIGPQGETQYFGPGTRLLVL.

The genes are TRBV9 and TRBJ2-5; possible D gene TRBD1, 7 bases. V was pared by 0 bases and J by 2 bases, with 11 bases between. The CDR3 covers 15 residues. Germline V lookup: CDR1 SGDLS, CDR2 YYNGEE. The CDR3 nucleotides read TGTGCCAGCAGCGTAGCTCAGGGGGGTCAAGAGACCCAGTACTTC. Translation gives CASSVAQGGQETQYF.

V and J are TRBV4-1 and TRBJ1-2; 7 bases line up with TRBD1. CDR1 MGHRA and CDR2 YSYEKL come from the germline V gene. Germline trimming cut 3 bases from V and 8 bases from J; bases unmatched to any gene: 15. The CDR3 sequence is 16 residues long. The CDR3 DNA follows: TGCGCCAGCAGCCACCCGACCTCGGGTAGGGGGCAAGGCTACACCTTC. This encodes CASSHPTSGRGQGYTF.

This clone has more than one count but fewer than ten. The J gene is TRBJ2-6, the V gene TRBV7-2, with 7 bases matching TRBD1. Germline values: CDR1 SGHTA, CDR2 FQGNSA. The CDR3 covers 19 residues. The junction had 17 bases not matched to a gene; V was cut back by 4 bases and J by 5 bases. The CDR3 region is CASSSRARTGMQRANVLTF. The DNA of the CDR3 is TGTGCCAGCAGCTCCAGAGCCCGGACAGGTATGCAGAGGGCCAACGTCCTGACTTTC.

The rearrangement uses TRBV5-1 and TRBJ1-6, with D unresolved. CDR3 length: 15 residues. V was pared by 3 bases and J by 6 bases, with 13 bases between. Per the germline V gene, CDR1 is SGHRS and CDR2 is YFSETQ. CDR3 sequence: CASSSRDPANSPLHF. CDR3 DNA: TGCGCCAGCAGCTCAAGGGATCCAGCTAATTCACCCCTCCACTTT.

V usage is TRBV19 and J usage is TRBJ1-2; D is possibly TRBD1 (6 bases). CDR1 LNHDA and CDR2 SQIVND come from the germline V gene (reference sequence). Trimming pared 0 bases from V and 4 bases from J, leaving 12 bases between. This CDR3 contains 15 residues. DNA for the CDR3: TGTGCCAGTAGTATAGAGGACAGCAACATCTATGGCTACACCTTC. Encoded protein: CASSIEDSNIYGYTF.

This clone was seen more than once but under ten times. The CDR3 here is CASSLNGGADTQYF. CDR3 nucleotide sequence: TGTGCCAGCAGCTTAAACGGGGGGGCGGATACGCAGTATTTT. The chain links TRBV7-2 to TRBJ2-3, with 8 bases that match TRBD2. Germline V gene data show CDR1 as SGHTA and CDR2 as FQGNSA. The CDR3 loop spans 14 amino acids. The J segment lost 6 bases and the V segment lost 2 bases, leaving 4 bases of the junction unmatched.

The rearrangement links TRBV6-1 to TRBJ2-3; a weak D match, TRBD2 (6 bases). The CDR3 covers 13 residues. Between the trimmed V and J ends, which lost 10 bases and 1 base, there was a span of 12 bases. The V gene's germline CDR1 is MNHNS and CDR2 SASEGT. The CDR3 sequence: CATKTGGTDTQYF. The CDR3 coding sequence is TGTGCCACTAAAACGGGAGGCACAGATACGCAGTATTTT.

The V and J genes are TRBV30 and TRBJ2-7, with D tentatively TRBD1 or TRBD2 (5 bases each). Trimming removed 5 bases from V and 6 bases from J, with 20 bases in between. Germline CDR1 reads GTSNPN; CDR2 reads SVGIG (reference sequence). This CDR3 spans 14 amino acids. Written as DNA, the CDR3 is TGTGCCTGGGGGGCCTTAATGGGGACCTCCGAGCAGTACTTC. Its translation is CAWGALMGTSEQYF.

The chain links TRBV2 to TRBJ2-3; 11 bases map to TRBD1. Germline lookup yields CDR1 SNHLY and CDR2 FYNNEI. Trimming at V came to 8 bases and at J to 5 bases, leaving 3 bases not matched to a gene. This CDR3 has 13 residues. As DNA, the CDR3 is TGTGCCAGCGGGACAGGGGGAGGAGATACGCAGTATTTT. It codes for CASGTGGGDTQYF.

This chain links TRBV5-1 with TRBJ2-1; 7 bases match TRBD2. J lost 10 bases, V lost 4 bases, and 11 bases had no gene match. This CDR3 has 14 amino acids. The germline gives CDR1 SGHRS, CDR2 YFSETQ. CDR3 loop: CASSARLAGAEQFF. The DNA for the CDR3 is TGCGCCAGCAGCGCCAGACTAGCCGGAGCGGAGCAGTTCTTC.